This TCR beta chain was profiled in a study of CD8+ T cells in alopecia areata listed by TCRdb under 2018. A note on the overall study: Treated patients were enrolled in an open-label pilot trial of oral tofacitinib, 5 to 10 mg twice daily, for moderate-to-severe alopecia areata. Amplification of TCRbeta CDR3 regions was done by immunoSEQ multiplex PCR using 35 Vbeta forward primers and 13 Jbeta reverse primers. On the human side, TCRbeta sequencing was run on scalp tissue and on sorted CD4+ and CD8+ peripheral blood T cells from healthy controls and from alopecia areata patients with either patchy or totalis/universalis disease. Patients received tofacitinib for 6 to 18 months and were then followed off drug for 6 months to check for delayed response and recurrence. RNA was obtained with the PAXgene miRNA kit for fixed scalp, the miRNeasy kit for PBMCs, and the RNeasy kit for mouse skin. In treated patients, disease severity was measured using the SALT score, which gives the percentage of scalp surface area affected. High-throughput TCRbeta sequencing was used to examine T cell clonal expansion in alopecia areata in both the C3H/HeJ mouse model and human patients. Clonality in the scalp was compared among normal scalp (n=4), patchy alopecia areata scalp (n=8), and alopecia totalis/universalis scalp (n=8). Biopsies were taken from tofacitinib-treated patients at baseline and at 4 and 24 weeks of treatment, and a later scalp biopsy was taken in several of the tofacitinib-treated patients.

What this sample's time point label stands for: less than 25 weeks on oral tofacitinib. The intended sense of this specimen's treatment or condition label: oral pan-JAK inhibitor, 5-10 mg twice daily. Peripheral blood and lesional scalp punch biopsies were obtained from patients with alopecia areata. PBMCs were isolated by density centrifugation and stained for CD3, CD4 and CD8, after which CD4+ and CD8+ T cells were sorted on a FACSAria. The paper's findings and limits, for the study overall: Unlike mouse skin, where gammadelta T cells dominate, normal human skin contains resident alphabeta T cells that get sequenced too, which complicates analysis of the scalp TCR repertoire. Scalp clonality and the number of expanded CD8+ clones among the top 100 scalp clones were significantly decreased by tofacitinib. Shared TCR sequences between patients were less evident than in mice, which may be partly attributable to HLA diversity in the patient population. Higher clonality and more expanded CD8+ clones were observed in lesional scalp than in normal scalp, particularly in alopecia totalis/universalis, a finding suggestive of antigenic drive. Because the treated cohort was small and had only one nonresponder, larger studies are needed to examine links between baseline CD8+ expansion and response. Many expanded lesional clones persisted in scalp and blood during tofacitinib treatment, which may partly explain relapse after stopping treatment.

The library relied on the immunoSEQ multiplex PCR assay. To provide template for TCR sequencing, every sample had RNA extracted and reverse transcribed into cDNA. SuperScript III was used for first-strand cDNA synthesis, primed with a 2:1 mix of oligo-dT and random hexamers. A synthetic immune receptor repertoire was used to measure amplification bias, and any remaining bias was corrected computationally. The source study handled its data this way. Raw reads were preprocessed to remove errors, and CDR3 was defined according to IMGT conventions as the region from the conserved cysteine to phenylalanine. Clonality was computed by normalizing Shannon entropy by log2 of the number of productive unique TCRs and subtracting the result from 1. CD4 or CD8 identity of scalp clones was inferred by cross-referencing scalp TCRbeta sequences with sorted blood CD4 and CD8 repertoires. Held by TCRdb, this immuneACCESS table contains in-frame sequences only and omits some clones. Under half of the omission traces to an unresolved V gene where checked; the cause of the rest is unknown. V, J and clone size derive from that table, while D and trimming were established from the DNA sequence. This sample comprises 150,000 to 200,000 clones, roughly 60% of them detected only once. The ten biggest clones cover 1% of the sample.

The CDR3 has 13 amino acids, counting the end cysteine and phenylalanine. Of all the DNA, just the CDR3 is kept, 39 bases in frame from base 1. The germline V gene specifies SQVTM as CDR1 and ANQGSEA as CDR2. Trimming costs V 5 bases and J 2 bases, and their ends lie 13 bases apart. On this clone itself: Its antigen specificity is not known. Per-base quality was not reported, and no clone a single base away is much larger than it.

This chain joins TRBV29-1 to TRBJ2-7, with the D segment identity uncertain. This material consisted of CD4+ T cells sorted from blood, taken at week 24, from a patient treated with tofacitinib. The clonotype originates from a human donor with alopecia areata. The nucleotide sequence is TGCAGCGTTCGTATGCCACTTACCTACGAGCAGTACTTC. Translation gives CSVRMPLTYEQYF.